These 21 T cell receptor beta chains were all obtained from the same sample, sequenced in a study of blood T cell repertoires in COVID-19. The protocol was immunoSEQ multiplex PCR, while the TCRdb copy is restricted to in-frame clones and leaves out a portion. The sample comprises about 230,000 clones, around 83% of which are singletons, and 8.6% rests with the top ten. The sequenced sample consisted of peripheral blood. The receptor set was obtained from a man aged 35 to 55 with active or convalescent COVID-19.

This rearrangement joins TRBV7-9 to TRBJ1-1; 7 bases match TRBD1. The CDR3 spans 14 residues. Losses at the gene ends were 5 bases for V and 5 bases for J; bases not matched to a gene: 8. Germline V gives CDR1 SEHNR, CDR2 FQNEAQ (reference sequence). The CDR3 bases are TGTGCCAGCAGCCCGCAACAGGGGCGAACTGAAGCTTTCTTT. It translates to CASSPQQGRTEAFF.

Here the CDR3 reads CASSFSGGIPHYTF. CDR3 DNA sequence: TGTGCCAGCAGCTTTAGCGGGGGGATCCCCCACTACACCTTC. V usage is TRBV11-2 and J usage is TRBJ1-2; maybe TRBD1 (5 bases). Deletions cut 3 bases from V and 10 bases from J, with 18 bases between. The CDR3 covers 14 residues. Germline V gene sequence: CDR1 SGHAT, CDR2 FQNNGV.

J is TRBJ1-1 and V is TRBV5-1, with a weak D call TRBD1 (6 bases). V was shortened by 4 bases and J by 5 bases, with 9 bases between the two germline ends. The germline V gene has CDR1 SGHRS and CDR2 YFSETQ. The CDR3 spans 12 residues. The CDR3 is CASSVQGTEAFF. The DNA for the CDR3 is TGCGCCAGCAGCGTACAGGGTACTGAAGCTTTCTTT.

The chain recombines TRBV10-3 with TRBJ1-2; D is ambiguous. This CDR3 region has 13 residues. Per the germline V gene, CDR1 is ENHRY and CDR2 is SYGVKD. Trimming pared 6 bases from V and 4 bases from J, leaving 12 bases between. As DNA, the CDR3 is TGTGCCATCAGCGCACCGGTAGTCTATGGCTACACCTTC. Protein sequence: CAISAPVVYGYTF.

The chain combines TRBV19 with TRBJ1-1, with D possibly TRBD1 on 5 matching bases. Germline lookup yields CDR1 LNHDA and CDR2 SQIVND (reference sequence). The CDR3 extends over 16 amino acids. V was shortened by 7 bases and J by 4 bases, with 22 bases between the two germline ends. The CDR3: CASKVGGVRKGTEAFF. The CDR3 coding sequence is TGTGCCAGTAAGGTCGGGGGGGTTAGGAAGGGCACTGAAGCTTTCTTT.

The chain combines TRBV11-2 with TRBJ2-3, with 10 nucleotides matching TRBD2. Germline CDR1 and CDR2: SGHAT and FQNNGV. After removal of 0 bases from V and 1 base from J, the junction contained 1 base not matched to a gene. This CDR3 has 16 residues. In nucleotides, the CDR3 is TGTGCCAGCAGCTTAGAACTAGCGGGGCGCACAGATACGCAGTATTTT. This encodes CASSLELAGRTDTQYF.

This clone was seen more than once but under ten times. The rearrangement joins TRBV18 to TRBJ1-1; TRBD1 agrees at 9 bases. The CDR3 covers 15 residues. Germline lookup yields CDR1 KGHSH and CDR2 LQKENI. Germline trimming cut 5 bases from V and 5 bases from J; bases unmatched to any gene: 9. The CDR3 bases are TGTGCCAGCTCATCAGAACAGGGGGCGCGAACTGAAGCTTTCTTT. This gives the protein CASSSEQGARTEAFF.

The chain is built from TRBV11-2 and TRBJ2-5; 9 bases fit TRBD1. Germline values: CDR1 SGHAT, CDR2 FQNNGV. V was pared by 5 bases and J by 0 bases, with 4 bases of the junction left unmatched. This CDR3 has 15 residues. The CDR3 loop is CASSDRDRDQETQYF. The CDR3 bases are TGTGCCAGCAGCGACCGGGACAGGGACCAAGAGACCCAGTACTTC.

The chain couples TRBV19 to TRBJ1-2, with D hard to call. The CDR3 totals 12 residues. The germline gives CDR1 LNHDA, CDR2 SQIVND (reference sequence). V was cut by 6 bases and J by 6 bases, with 11 bases left in between. CDR3 nucleotides: TGTGCCAGTAGCCTCGTGCGGGATGGCTACACCTTC. It encodes CASSLVRDGYTF.

J is TRBJ1-1 and V is TRBV6-6, with D unclear. The CDR3 has 15 amino acids. V lost 10 bases and J 0 bases, leaving 18 bases between the germline ends. Germline V CDR1 and CDR2: MNHNY, SVGAGI (reference sequence). The CDR3 coding sequence is TGTGCCATCCGACCGGACTCGACGGTGAACACTGAAGCTTTCTTT. It is translated as CAIRPDSTVNTEAFF.

Regarding this clone: The same CDR3 arises from other DNA sequences in this sample as well. The chain recombines TRBV4-1 with TRBJ2-1; tentative D call: TRBD1 (5 bases). The CDR3 has 13 residues. Germline-derived CDR1 and CDR2 are MGHRA and YSYEKL. V lost 5 bases to trimming and J lost 5 bases, with 10 bases between them. The CDR3 DNA sequence: TGCGCCAGCAGCAGGACAAGGAACAATGAGCAGTTCTTC. This codes for CASSRTRNNEQFF.

This clone has a single count. This sequence joins TRBV29-1 and TRBJ1-2; 7 nucleotides match TRBD1. CDR3 length: 13 residues. In germline, CDR1 is SQVTM, CDR2 ANQGSEA. Losses at the gene ends were 5 bases for V and 8 bases for J; bases not matched to a gene: 11. CDR3: CSVRGTALFGYTF. The CDR3 nucleotides read TGCAGCGTTCGAGGGACAGCCCTTTTCGGCTACACCTTC.

The rearrangement links TRBV18 to TRBJ2-5; no firm D call. Looked up from germline, CDR1 is KGHSH and CDR2 is LQKENI. V lost 6 bases and J 1 base, leaving 3 bases between the germline ends. The CDR3 extends over 11 amino acids. The CDR3 loop is CASSAQETQYF. CDR3 nucleotides: TGTGCCAGCTCGGCCCAAGAGACCCAGTACTTC.

The chain is built from TRBV30 and TRBJ1-2; 7 bases are a match to TRBD1. The CDR3 covers 14 residues. V lost 4 bases to trimming and J lost 7 bases; unmatched junction nucleotides: 12. Germline V gene sequence: CDR1 GTSNPN, CDR2 SVGIG (reference sequence). The CDR3 spells CAWKGASGLSGYTF. In DNA, the CDR3 is TGTGCCTGGAAGGGGGCAAGCGGCTTGTCTGGCTACACCTTC.

This chain connects TRBV4-1 to TRBJ2-2, with D perhaps matching TRBD2 (5 bases). V shed 1 base and J shed 3 bases, with 12 bases lying between them. CDR1 is MGHRA and CDR2 is YSYEKL in the germline V gene. There are 16 residues in the CDR3. CDR3 amino acids: CASSQGASHDTGELFF. CDR3 nucleotides: TGCGCCAGCAGCCAAGGGGCTAGCCACGACACCGGGGAGCTGTTTTTT.

This chain uses TRBV4-2 with TRBJ1-4; D may be TRBD1 (6 bases). V was trimmed by 1 base and J by 0 bases, leaving 6 bases between them. Looked up from germline, CDR1 is LGHNA and CDR2 is YNFKEQ. CDR3 size: 15 residues. The CDR3 sequence is CASSQGTATNEKLFF. The CDR3 DNA reads as TGTGCCAGCAGCCAAGGGACAGCAACTAATGAAAAACTGTTTTTT.

V usage is TRBV2 and J usage is TRBJ2-3; 10 bases align to TRBD1. Per germline, CDR1 SNHLY and CDR2 FYNNEI. Trimming took 9 bases from V and 6 from J; bases not matched to a gene: 3. CDR3 length equals 12 residues. The CDR3 DNA sequence: TGTGCCAGACGGACAGGGGGGGATACGCAGTATTTT. Translation: CARRTGGDTQYF.

The J gene is TRBJ1-5, the V gene TRBV7-2; 10 nucleotides agree with TRBD1. Per germline, CDR1 SGHTA and CDR2 FQGNSA. This CDR3 is 19 amino acids long. Unmatched junction bases numbered 14, after V lost 4 bases and J lost 2 bases. CDR3 region: CASSSIGQGGTWGNQPQHF. DNA for the CDR3: TGTGCCAGCAGCTCAATAGGACAGGGGGGGACGTGGGGCAATCAGCCCCAGCATTTT.

The V call is TRBV11-3, the J call TRBJ2-1, with 11 bases identical to TRBD2. From germline, CDR1 is SGHNT and CDR2 YENEEA. This CDR3 comprises 16 residues. With V trimmed by 3 bases and J by 5 bases, 6 bases remained unmatched. CDR3 DNA sequence: TGTGCCAGCAGCTTGCGACTAGCGGGGACTAACAATGAGCAGTTCTTC. Translation gives CASSLRLAGTNNEQFF.

This clone was seen once. This chain links TRBV19 with TRBJ1-2, with D tentatively TRBD1 (5 bases). V lost 6 bases to trimming and J lost 3 bases, with 11 bases between them. The germline V gene encodes CDR1 LNHDA and CDR2 SQIVND (reference sequence). The length of the CDR3 is 13 residues. DNA for the CDR3: TGTGCCAGTAGGGCGGGGGAGCACTATGGCTACACCTTC. This translates into CASRAGEHYGYTF.

As to this clone: This could be a read error, since a much larger clone is one nucleotide away. The same CDR3 can be traced to other DNA sequences in this sample. V usage is TRBV7-2 and J usage is TRBJ1-1; D is unresolved. Germline values: CDR1 SGHTA, CDR2 FQGNSA. This CDR3 comprises 13 residues. The ends were cut back, 3 bases at V and 1 base at J, with 6 bases in the middle. CDR3 sequence: CASSFGRNTEAFF. In nucleotides, the CDR3 is TGTGCCAGCAGCTTTGGGCGGAACACTGAAGCTTTCTTT.